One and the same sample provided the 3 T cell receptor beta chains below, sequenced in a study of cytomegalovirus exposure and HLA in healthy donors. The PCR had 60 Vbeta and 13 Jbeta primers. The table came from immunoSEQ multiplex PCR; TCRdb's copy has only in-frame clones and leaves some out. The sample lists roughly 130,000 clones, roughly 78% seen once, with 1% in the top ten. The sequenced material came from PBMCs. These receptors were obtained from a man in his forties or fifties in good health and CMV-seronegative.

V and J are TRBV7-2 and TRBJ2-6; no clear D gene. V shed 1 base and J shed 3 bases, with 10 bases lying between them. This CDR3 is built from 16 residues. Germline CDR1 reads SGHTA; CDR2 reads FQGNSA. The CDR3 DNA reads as TGTGCCAGCAGCTTAGTTACCGGTGTTGGGGCCAACGTCCTGACTTTC. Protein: CASSLVTGVGANVLTF.

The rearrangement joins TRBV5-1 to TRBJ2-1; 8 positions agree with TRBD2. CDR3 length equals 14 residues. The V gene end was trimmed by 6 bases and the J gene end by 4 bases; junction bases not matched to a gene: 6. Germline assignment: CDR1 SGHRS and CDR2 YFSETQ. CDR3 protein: CASTSSGYYNEQFF. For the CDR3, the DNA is TGCGCCAGCACCTCTAGCGGGTATTACAATGAGCAGTTCTTC.

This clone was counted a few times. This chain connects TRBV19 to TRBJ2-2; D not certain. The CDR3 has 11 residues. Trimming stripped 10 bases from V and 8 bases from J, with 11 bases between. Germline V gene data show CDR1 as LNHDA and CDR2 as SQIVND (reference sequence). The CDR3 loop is CATLSYGELFF. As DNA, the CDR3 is TGTGCCACCCTTTCCTATGGGGAGCTGTTTTTT.